This section outlines one T cell receptor (beta chain) sequence together with its context. Assay used: immunoSEQ multiplex PCR; TCRdb lists only in-frame clones, some missing. The profile covers roughly 260,000 clones, with approximately 89% appearing a single time and under 2.5% taken by the ten largest. The sample is drawn from a study of blood T cell repertoires in COVID-19. This sequence was found in a woman in her forties or fifties with acute or convalescent COVID-19. The source material was peripheral blood.

CDR3 DNA: TGTGCCAGCAGTGGGGACAGTCCCTACGAGCAGTACTTC. It specifies CASSGDSPYEQYF. The rearrangement uses TRBV28 and TRBJ2-7; 7 bases are shared with TRBD1. The V gene's germline CDR1 is MDHEN and CDR2 SYDVKM. The CDR3 extends over 13 amino acids. Trimming cost V 5 bases and J 2 bases; bases outside gene matches: 3.